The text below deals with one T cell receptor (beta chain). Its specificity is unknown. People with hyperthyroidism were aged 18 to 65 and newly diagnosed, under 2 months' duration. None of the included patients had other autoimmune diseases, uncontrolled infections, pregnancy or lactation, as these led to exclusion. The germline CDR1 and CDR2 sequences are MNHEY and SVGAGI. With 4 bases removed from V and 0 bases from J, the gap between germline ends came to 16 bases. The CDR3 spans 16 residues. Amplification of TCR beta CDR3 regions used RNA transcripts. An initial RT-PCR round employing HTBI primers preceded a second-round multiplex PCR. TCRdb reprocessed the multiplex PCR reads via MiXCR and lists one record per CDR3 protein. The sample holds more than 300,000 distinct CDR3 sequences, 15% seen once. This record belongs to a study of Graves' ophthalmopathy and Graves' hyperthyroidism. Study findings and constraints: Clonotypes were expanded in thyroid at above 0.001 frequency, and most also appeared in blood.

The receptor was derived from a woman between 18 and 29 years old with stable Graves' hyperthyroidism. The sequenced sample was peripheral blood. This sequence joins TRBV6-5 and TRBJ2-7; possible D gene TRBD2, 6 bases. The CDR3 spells CASSLYGGASSYEQYF. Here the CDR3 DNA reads TGTGCCAGCAGTTTGTATGGAGGGGCTAGCTCCTACGAGCAGTACTTC.